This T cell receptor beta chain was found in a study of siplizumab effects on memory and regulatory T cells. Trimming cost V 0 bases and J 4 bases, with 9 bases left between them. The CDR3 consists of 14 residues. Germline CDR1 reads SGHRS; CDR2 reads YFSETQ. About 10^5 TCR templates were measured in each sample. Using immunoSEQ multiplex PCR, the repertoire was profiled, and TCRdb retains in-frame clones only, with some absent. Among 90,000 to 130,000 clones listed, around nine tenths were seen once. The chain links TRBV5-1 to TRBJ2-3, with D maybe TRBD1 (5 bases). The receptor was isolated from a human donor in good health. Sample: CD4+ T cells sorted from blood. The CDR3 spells CASSLAPGSDTQYF. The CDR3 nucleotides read TGCGCCAGCAGCTTGGCACCAGGGTCAGATACGCAGTATTTT.